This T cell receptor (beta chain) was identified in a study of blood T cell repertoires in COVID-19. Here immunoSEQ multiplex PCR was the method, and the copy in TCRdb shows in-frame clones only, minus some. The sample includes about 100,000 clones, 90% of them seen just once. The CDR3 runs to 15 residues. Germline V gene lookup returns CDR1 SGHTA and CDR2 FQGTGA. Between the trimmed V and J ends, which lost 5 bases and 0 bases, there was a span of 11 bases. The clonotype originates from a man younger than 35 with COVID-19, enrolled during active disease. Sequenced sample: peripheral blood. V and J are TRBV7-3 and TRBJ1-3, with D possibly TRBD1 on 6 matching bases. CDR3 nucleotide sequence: TGTGCCAGCAGCCTGGGAGGGGGCTCTGGAAACACCATATATTTT. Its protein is CASSLGGGSGNTIYF.